This T cell receptor (beta chain) is drawn from a study of early T cells in non-severe SARS-CoV-2 infection. Across the whole study: Bulk RNA from unsorted whole blood was sequenced; chains were unpaired. General study points: Matching against VDJdb likely underestimated virus-specific expansions, favoring anti-spike CD8.

This clonotype is medium-sized in the sample. Its antigen remains unidentified. The TCR library protocol attached unique molecular identifiers to the individual cDNA molecules. TCRdb called the 5' RACE reads again in MiXCR, with one record for every CDR3 protein. There are about 40,000 distinct CDR3 sequences in the sample; 4.5% to 5% occur only once, and around 4.7% lies in the top ten. The ends lost 0 bases at V and 8 bases at J; junction bases unmatched: 4. The germline CDR1 and CDR2 sequences are SGDLS and YYNGEE. The CDR3 length is 14 residues. The material sequenced was whole blood. The source of this sequence is an adult who was a healthcare worker with PCR-confirmed SARS-CoV-2 infection or an uninfected control (not recorded which). This chain connects TRBV9 to TRBJ2-1; 8 nucleotides align to TRBD2. As DNA, the CDR3 is TGTGCCAGCAGCGTAGGGGTAGCGGGGCATGAGCAGTTCTTC. Amino acids: CASSVGVAGHEQFF.